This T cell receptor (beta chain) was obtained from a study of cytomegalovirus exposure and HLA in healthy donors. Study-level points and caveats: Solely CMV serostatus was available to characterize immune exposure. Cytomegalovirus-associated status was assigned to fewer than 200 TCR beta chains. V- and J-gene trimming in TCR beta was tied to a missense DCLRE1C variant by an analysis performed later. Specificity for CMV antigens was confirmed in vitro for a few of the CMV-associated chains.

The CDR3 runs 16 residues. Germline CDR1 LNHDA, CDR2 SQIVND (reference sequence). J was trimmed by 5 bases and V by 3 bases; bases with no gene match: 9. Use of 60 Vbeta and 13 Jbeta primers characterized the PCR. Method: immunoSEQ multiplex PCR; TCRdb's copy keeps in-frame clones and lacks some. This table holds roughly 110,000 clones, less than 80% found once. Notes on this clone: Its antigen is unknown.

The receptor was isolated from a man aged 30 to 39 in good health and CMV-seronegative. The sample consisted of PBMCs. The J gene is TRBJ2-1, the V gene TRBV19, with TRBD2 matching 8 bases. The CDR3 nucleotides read TGTGCCAGTAGTATCCGGGAAGCGGGAGCAAACAATGAGCAGTTCTTC. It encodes CASSIREAGANNEQFF.